What follows are 8 T cell receptor beta chains derived from one specimen sequenced in a study of CD8+ T cells in alopecia areata. Treatment here: oral pan-JAK inhibitor, 5-10 mg twice daily. Individuals with alopecia areata gave both lesional scalp punch biopsies and peripheral blood for collection. After isolation, RNA underwent reverse transcription to generate cDNA as the sequencing template. The method was immunoSEQ multiplex PCR; TCRdb's version includes in-frame clones alone and lacks a portion of them. The sample includes around 4,200 clones, less than 80% of them seen just once. The sequences come from skin, collected at week 24, from a patient treated with tofacitinib. These receptors originate from a human donor with alopecia areata.

The chain joins TRBV5-1 to TRBJ2-1; a weak D match, TRBD1 (6 bases). Trimming removed 0 bases at V and 9 bases at J, with 13 bases between. There are 14 residues in the CDR3. CDR1 and CDR2 (germline): SGHRS, YFSETQ. The DNA for the CDR3 is TGCGCCAGCAGCTTGGACACAGGGTCTATTGAGCAGTTCTTC. The encoded protein is CASSLDTGSIEQFF.

The chain uses TRBV4-1 and TRBJ1-1, with 10 bases lining up with TRBD1. This CDR3 is 16 amino acids long. Per the germline V gene, CDR1 is MGHRA and CDR2 is YSYEKL. V was clipped by 4 bases and J by 8 bases; unmatched bases: 13. DNA of the CDR3: TGCGCCAGCAGCCGACCTTTGGGACAGGGGAAAACCGAAGCTTTCTTT. Translating it yields CASSRPLGQGKTEAFF.

Comment on this clone: Other DNA sequences in the same sample also yield this CDR3. This chain uses TRBV2 with TRBJ1-1; 9 bases fit TRBD1. In germline, CDR1 is SNHLY, CDR2 FYNNEI. The J segment lost 1 base and the V segment lost 6 bases, leaving 3 bases of the junction unmatched. The CDR3 consists of 14 residues. The CDR3 here is CASRRGQGNTEAFF. CDR3 nucleotide sequence: TGTGCCAGCAGGAGGGGACAGGGGAACACTGAAGCTTTCTTT.

V and J are TRBV18 and TRBJ2-6, with a possible D match to TRBD2 (6 bases). Per germline, CDR1 KGHSH and CDR2 LQKENI. The CDR3 covers 16 residues. Between the trimmed V and J ends, which lost 3 bases and 4 bases, there was a span of 13 bases. CDR3 nucleotide sequence: TGTGCCAGCTCACCGAATGGGGAGGCGGGGGCCAACGTCCTGACTTTC. This codes for CASSPNGEAGANVLTF. Full variable domain (outside the CDR3, taken from reference TRBV18 and TRBJ2-6): NAGVMQNPRHLVRRRGQEARLRCSPMKGHSHVYWYRQLPEEGLKFMVYLQKENIIDESGMPKERFSAEFPKEGPSILRIQQVVRGDSAAYFCASSPNGEAGANVLTFGAGSRLTVL.

The chain employs TRBV2 and TRBJ2-7; D is perhaps TRBD1 (7 bases). This CDR3 comprises 16 residues. CDR1 and CDR2 from the germline V gene are SNHLY and FYNNEI. V was pared by 2 bases and J by 6 bases, with 20 bases between. The CDR3 spells CASSESLGQGGREQYF. The CDR3 DNA follows: TGTGCCAGCAGTGAAAGTCTGGGGCAGGGGGGACGCGAGCAGTACTTC.

This chain connects TRBV28 to TRBJ1-4; 9 bases agree with TRBD1. The V gene's germline CDR1 is MDHEN and CDR2 SYDVKM. Trimming at V came to 2 bases and at J to 4 bases, leaving 23 bases not matched to a gene. This CDR3 region has 22 residues. In DNA, the CDR3 is TGTGCCAGCAGTTTAGGGACTTTGCCGGGACAGGGATGGATTAGTATTAATGAAAAACTGTTTTTT. It yields the protein CASSLGTLPGQGWISINEKLFF.

This chain joins TRBV9 and TRBJ1-6; tentative D call: TRBD1 (6 bases). The V gene lost 3 bases and the J gene lost 7 bases, with 11 bases spanning the gap. The CDR3 totals 14 residues. From germline, CDR1 is SGDLS and CDR2 YYNGEE. The CDR3 is CASSEQGSNSPLHF. CDR3 coding DNA: TGTGCCAGCAGCGAACAGGGAAGCAATTCACCCCTCCACTTT.

The chain combines TRBV23-1 with TRBJ2-5; TRBD1 might be the D (7 bases). The J call may be faulty, since TRBJ2-7 better matches the DNA end. TRBV23-1 is an ORF; its function is uncertain. The CDR3 contains 14 residues. Written as DNA, the CDR3 is TGCGCCAGCAGTCAAGTCGGAGGGGGCCACGAGCAGTACTTC. This sequence encodes CASSQVGGGHEQYF.